Below are 26 T cell receptor beta chains sequenced from a single sample in a study of cytomegalovirus exposure and HLA in healthy donors. Only in-frame clones appear in the TCRdb table, and some are missing; sequencing was by immunoSEQ multiplex PCR. The sample has fewer than 150,000 clones, 85% to 90% seen once. Material: PBMCs. The receptor set was obtained from a woman aged 18-35 years in good health and CMV-seropositive.

This chain connects TRBV6-5 to TRBJ1-1; no definite D call. Between the trimmed V and J ends, which lost 0 bases and 5 bases, there was a span of 7 bases. Per germline, CDR1 MNHEY and CDR2 SVGAGI. The CDR3 runs to 13 residues. The CDR3: CASSYSRETEAFF. CDR3 DNA sequence: TGTGCCAGCAGTTACTCGAGGGAAACTGAAGCTTTCTTT.

This clone was seen once. The rearrangement links TRBV15 to TRBJ2-1, with TRBD1 matching over 10 bases. The CDR3 loop spans 15 amino acids. CDR1 and CDR2 (germline): LNHNV, YYDKDF (reference sequence). Trimming cost V 1 base and J 8 bases; bases outside gene matches: 5. This CDR3 is CATSRGRQGADEQFF. In DNA form, the CDR3 reads TGTGCCACCAGCAGAGGGAGACAGGGGGCAGATGAGCAGTTCTTC. Drawing the rest from reference TRBV15 and TRBJ2-1, the complete variable domain is DAMVIQNPRYQVTQFGKPVTLSCSQTLNHNVMYWYQQKSSQAPKLLFHYYDKDFNNEADTPDNFQSRRPNTSFCFLDIRSPGLGDTAMYLCATSRGRQGADEQFFGPGTRLTVL.

This chain uses TRBV28 with TRBJ2-5, with D maybe TRBD1 (5 bases). The CDR3 extends over 12 amino acids. Deletions cut 8 bases from V and 4 bases from J, with 11 bases between. CDR1 is MDHEN, CDR2 SYDVKM, per germline. In DNA, the CDR3 is TGTGCCAGCGATGGGGCAGGAGAGACCCAGTACTTC. Translated: CASDGAGETQYF.

CDR3 region: CASSYFTSNQPQHF. CDR3 bases: TGTGCCAGCAGTTACTTTACAAGCAATCAGCCCCAGCATTTT. The rearrangement joins TRBV6-6 to TRBJ1-5; D not resolved. Trimming took off 1 base at V and 1 base at J, with 5 bases between the two ends. CDR1 and CDR2 from the germline V gene are MNHNY and SVGAGI (reference sequence). The CDR3 is made up of 14 amino acids.

The chain employs TRBV19 and TRBJ2-3, with 8 bases aligning to TRBD2. Germline CDR1 and CDR2: LNHDA and SQIVND (reference sequence). This CDR3 region has 17 residues. V trimming: 1 base; J trimming: 0 bases; junction bases outside the gene matches: 6. CDR3 nucleotide sequence: TGTGCCAGTAGTATAGGGCCGTCGGGAGGGAGCACAGATACGCAGTATTTT. Protein sequence: CASSIGPSGGSTDTQYF.

V and J are TRBV11-1 and TRBJ2-7; 7 bases map to TRBD1. V dropped 4 bases and J dropped 0; count of bases not matched to a gene: 3. The CDR3 contains 14 residues. Germline values: CDR1 SGHAT, CDR2 FQDESV (reference sequence). The CDR3 sequence: CASSSRQGSYEQYF. CDR3 DNA: TGTGCCAGCAGCTCTCGACAGGGCTCCTACGAGCAGTACTTC.

This chain uses TRBV7-9 with TRBJ1-5; 8 bases are shared with TRBD1. The CDR3 contains 13 residues. CDR1 and CDR2 from the germline V gene are SEHNR and FQNEAQ (reference sequence). V lost 10 bases, J lost 7 bases, and 9 bases stayed unmatched. The CDR3 protein is CATSDRAEQPQHF. The CDR3 DNA sequence: TGTGCCACCTCGGACAGGGCTGAACAGCCCCAGCATTTT.

V is TRBV2 and J is TRBJ1-1; 9 bases map to TRBD1. In germline, CDR1 is SNHLY, CDR2 FYNNEI. V lost 5 bases, J lost 4 bases, and 8 bases stayed unmatched. There are 15 residues in the CDR3. CDR3 in DNA: TGTGCCAGCAGTCGGACAGGGGCGGCAATCACTGAAGCTTTCTTT. Residues: CASSRTGAAITEAFF.

The chain has TRBV27 and TRBJ1-1; D not certain. Trimming removed 5 bases at V and 2 bases at J, with 12 bases between. The CDR3 consists of 14 residues. Germline CDR1 and CDR2: MNHEY and SMNVEV (reference sequence). Here the CDR3 DNA reads TGTGCCAGCAGTACGAACAGCAGAAACACTGAAGCTTTCTTT. Translated: CASSTNSRNTEAFF.

J is TRBJ2-1 and V is TRBV2; D is possibly TRBD2 (6 bases). Trimming took 4 bases from V and 7 from J, leaving 14 bases between them. The CDR3 totals 14 residues. Germline CDR1 SNHLY, CDR2 FYNNEI. The CDR3 bases are TGTGCCAGCAGTGGCTCAGGGAGGTCAAATGAGCAGTTCTTC. The encoded protein is CASSGSGRSNEQFF.

The rearrangement uses TRBV27 and TRBJ1-4, with 7 bases matching TRBD1. The V gene end was trimmed by 6 bases and the J gene end by 11 bases; junction bases not matched to a gene: 9. The CDR3 extends over 13 amino acids. Germline assignment: CDR1 MNHEY and CDR2 SMNVEV (reference sequence). CDR3 in DNA: TGTGCCAGCAGCCTAAGACAGGGCGGCAAACTGTTTTTT. Translating gives CASSLRQGGKLFF.

The chain has TRBV7-3 and TRBJ2-5, with 7 nucleotides matching TRBD2. CDR3 length: 17 amino acids. The junction had 13 bases not matched to a gene; V was cut back by 2 bases and J by 4 bases. Germline lookup yields CDR1 SGHTA and CDR2 FQGTGA. CDR3 sequence reads: CASSLLGRERSGETQYF. CDR3 bases: TGTGCCAGCAGCTTATTGGGGCGGGAGCGTAGTGGAGAGACCCAGTACTTC.

This clone was recorded once. V gene TRBV5-4 combines with J gene TRBJ2-5; 8 bases match TRBD2. The trim removed 4 bases at V and 5 bases at J, leaving 7 bases unmatched. Germline values: CDR1 SGHNT, CDR2 YYREEE (reference sequence). This CDR3 spans 14 amino acids. CDR3 nucleotides: TGTGCCAGCAGCCGGGACTCGGGGGGGGAGACCCAGTACTTC. Protein: CASSRDSGGETQYF.

V and J are TRBV23-1 and TRBJ2-5; 8 bases are a match to TRBD1. TRBV23-1 is sorted into the ORF group, with uncertain function. With 7 bases clipped from V and 3 bases from J, the junction kept 7 bases outside the gene matches. The length of the CDR3 is 14 residues. The CDR3 DNA is TGCGCCAGCACAAAAAGGGACAGGAAAGAGACCCAGTACTTC. It is translated as CASTKRDRKETQYF.

The genes are TRBV19 and TRBJ1-2; D is perhaps TRBD1 (5 bases). V lost 8 bases and J lost 4, with 17 bases in between. CDR1 LNHDA and CDR2 SQIVND come from the germline V gene (reference sequence). The CDR3 length is 14 residues. CDR3 region: CASSPLTRGYGYTF. The CDR3, as DNA: TGTGCCAGTTCTCCCTTAACAAGGGGCTATGGCTACACCTTC.

This rearrangement joins TRBV14 to TRBJ2-7, with 8 bases identical to TRBD1. The CDR3 consists of 17 residues. Looked up from germline, CDR1 is SGHDN and CDR2 is FVKESK. Trimming cost V 4 bases and J 3 bases; bases outside gene matches: 14. DNA of the CDR3: TGTGCCAGCAGCCGAAGGAGGACAGGGCAATTTAACTACGAGCAGTACTTC. This translates into CASSRRRTGQFNYEQYF.

The CDR3 sequence is CAWTLTGGANVLTF. DNA for the CDR3: TGTGCCTGGACGTTAACGGGTGGGGCCAACGTCCTGACTTTC. V usage is TRBV30 and J usage is TRBJ2-6; unclear D gene. Between the trimmed V and J ends, which lost 4 bases and 3 bases, there was a span of 10 bases. The CDR3 has 14 residues. The germline gives CDR1 GTSNPN, CDR2 SVGIG (reference sequence).

The V and J genes are TRBV6-1 and TRBJ2-7; no firm D call. Looked up from germline, CDR1 is MNHNS and CDR2 is SASEGT. Trimming pared 8 bases from V and 5 bases from J, leaving 16 bases between. The CDR3 runs 13 residues. In DNA form, the CDR3 reads TGTGCCAGCGCTGAGACAAACCAGAACGAGCAGTACTTC. Amino acids: CASAETNQNEQYF.

The gene calls are TRBV7-9 and TRBJ1-1, with D maybe TRBD1 (5 bases). The CDR3 has 13 amino acids. From germline, CDR1 is SEHNR and CDR2 FQNEAQ (reference sequence). Trimming left V 8 bases short and J 3 bases short, with 13 bases between. CDR3 DNA sequence: TGTGCCAGCGTTCATAGGGGTGACACTGAAGCTTTCTTT. It encodes CASVHRGDTEAFF.

This sequence joins TRBV7-2 and TRBJ1-2, with 10 bases identical to TRBD1. This CDR3 is 15 amino acids long. The V gene's germline CDR1 is SGHTA and CDR2 FQGNSA. V lost 5 bases, J lost 3 bases, and 6 bases stayed unmatched. The DNA for the CDR3 is TGTGCCAGCAGCGTCGACAGGGGGCGCGACTATGGCTACACCTTC. Translating gives CASSVDRGRDYGYTF.

The rearrangement joins TRBV5-1 to TRBJ1-1; D gene uncertain. The V end lost 3 bases, the J end lost 7 bases, and 10 bases lay between the germline ends. CDR1 is SGHRS, CDR2 YFSETQ, per germline. The CDR3 contains 12 residues. The CDR3 protein is CASSSTGIEAFF. CDR3 nucleotides: TGCGCCAGCAGCTCCACGGGGATTGAAGCTTTCTTT.

The V gene is TRBV7-8, the J gene TRBJ1-1; tentative D call: TRBD1 (6 bases). Germline loops: CDR1 SGHVS, CDR2 FQNEAQ. The CDR3 length is 14 residues. The ends were cut back, 1 base at V and 5 bases at J, with 11 bases in the middle. CDR3 residues: CASSLGVRGTEAFF. The CDR3 DNA sequence: TGTGCCAGCAGCTTAGGGGTGAGGGGGACTGAAGCTTTCTTT.

The chain couples TRBV6-5 to TRBJ1-5; 7 bases fit TRBD1. Losses at the gene ends were 6 bases for V and 2 bases for J; bases not matched to a gene: 4. The CDR3 is made up of 14 amino acids. The germline CDR1 and CDR2 sequences are MNHEY and SVGAGI. For the CDR3, the DNA is TGTGCCAGCAGGAGGGACAGCCGCAATCAGCCCCAGCATTTT. Its protein is CASRRDSRNQPQHF.

The rearrangement links TRBV30 to TRBJ2-2, with D perhaps TRBD2 (5 bases). V was clipped by 3 bases and J by 6 bases, with 26 bases between them. The CDR3 contains 18 residues. The germline V gene encodes CDR1 GTSNPN and CDR2 SVGIG (reference sequence). The CDR3 region is CAWRHTTTPPRSAGELFF. The DNA for the CDR3 is TGTGCCTGGAGACACACAACCACCCCCCCTCGTAGCGCCGGGGAGCTGTTTTTT.

The chain combines TRBV28 with TRBJ1-1; no clear D. Germline assignment: CDR1 MDHEN and CDR2 SYDVKM. Between the trimmed V and J ends, which lost 6 bases and 5 bases, there was a span of 10 bases. The CDR3 is 12 amino acids. CDR3 DNA sequence: TGTGCCAGCAGCCTCACAGAAACTGAAGCTTTCTTT. Its translation: CASSLTETEAFF. The full variable domain, rest sourced from reference TRBV28 and TRBJ1-1, is DVKVTQSSRYLVKRTGEKVFLECVQDMDHENMFWYRQDPGLGLRLIYFSYDVKMKEKGDIPEGYSVSREKKERFSLILESASTNQTSMYLCASSLTETEAFFGQGTRLTVV.

This sequence joins TRBV30 and TRBJ1-2; D gene uncertain. The CDR3 has 16 amino acids. Deletions cut 0 bases from V and 0 bases from J, with 14 bases between. Per germline, CDR1 GTSNPN and CDR2 SVGIG (reference sequence). CDR3 in amino acids: CAWSVPVRTANYGYTF. The CDR3 DNA follows: TGTGCCTGGAGTGTACCGGTGCGAACAGCTAACTATGGCTACACCTTC.